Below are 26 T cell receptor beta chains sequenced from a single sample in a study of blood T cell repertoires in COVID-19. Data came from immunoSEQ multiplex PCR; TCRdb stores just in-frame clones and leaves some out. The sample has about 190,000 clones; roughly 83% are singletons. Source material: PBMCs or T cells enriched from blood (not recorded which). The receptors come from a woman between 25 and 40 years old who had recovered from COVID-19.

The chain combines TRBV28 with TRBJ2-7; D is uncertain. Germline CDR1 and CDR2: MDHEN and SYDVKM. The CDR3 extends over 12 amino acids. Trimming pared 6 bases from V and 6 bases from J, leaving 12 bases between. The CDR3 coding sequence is TGTGCCAGCAGCTCCCCCGGGTTCGAGCAGTACTTC. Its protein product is CASSSPGFEQYF.

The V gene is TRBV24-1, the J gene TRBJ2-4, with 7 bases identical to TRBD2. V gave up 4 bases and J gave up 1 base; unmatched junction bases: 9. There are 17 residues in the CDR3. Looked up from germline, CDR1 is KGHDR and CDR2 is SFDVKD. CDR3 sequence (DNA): TGTGCCACCAGTGACACCCTTGGTAGCGGGGCCAAAAACATTCAGTACTTC. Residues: CATSDTLGSGAKNIQYF.

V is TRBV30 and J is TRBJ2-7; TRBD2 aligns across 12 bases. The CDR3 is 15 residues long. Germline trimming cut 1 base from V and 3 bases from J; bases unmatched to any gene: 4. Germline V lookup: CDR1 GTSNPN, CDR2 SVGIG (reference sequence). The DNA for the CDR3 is TGTGCCTGGAGTGCAGGACTAGCGGGGCACTACGAGCAGTACTTC. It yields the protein CAWSAGLAGHYEQYF.

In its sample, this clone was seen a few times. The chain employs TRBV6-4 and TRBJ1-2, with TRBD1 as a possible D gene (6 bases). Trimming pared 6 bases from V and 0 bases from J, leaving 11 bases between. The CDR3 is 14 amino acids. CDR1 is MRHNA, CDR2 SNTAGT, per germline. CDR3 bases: TGTGCCAGCAGCCCTGGACAGACTAACTATGGCTACACCTTC. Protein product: CASSPGQTNYGYTF.

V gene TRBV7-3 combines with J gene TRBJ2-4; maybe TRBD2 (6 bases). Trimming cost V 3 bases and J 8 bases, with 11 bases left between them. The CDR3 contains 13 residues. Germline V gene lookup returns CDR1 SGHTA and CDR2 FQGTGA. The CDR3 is CASSLGLLDIQYF. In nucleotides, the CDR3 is TGTGCCAGCAGCTTGGGACTTTTAGACATTCAGTACTTC.

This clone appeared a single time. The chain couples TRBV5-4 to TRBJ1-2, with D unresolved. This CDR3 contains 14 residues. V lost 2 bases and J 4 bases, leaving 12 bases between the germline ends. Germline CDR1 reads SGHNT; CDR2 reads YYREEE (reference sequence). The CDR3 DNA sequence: TGTGCCAGCAGCTTTGGGCAGAACCCCTATGGCTACACCTTC. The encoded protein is CASSFGQNPYGYTF. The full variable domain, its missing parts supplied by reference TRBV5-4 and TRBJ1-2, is ETGVTQSPTHLIKTRGQQVTLRCSSQSGHNTVSWYQQALGQGPQFIFQYYREEENGRGNFPPRFSGLQFPNYSSELNVNALELDDSALYLCASSFGQNPYGYTFGSGTRLTVV.

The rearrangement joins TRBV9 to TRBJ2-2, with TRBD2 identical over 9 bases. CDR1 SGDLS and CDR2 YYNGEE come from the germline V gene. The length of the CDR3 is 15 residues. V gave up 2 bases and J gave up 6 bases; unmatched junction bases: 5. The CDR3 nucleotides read TGTGCCAGCAGCGTCGTAGCGGGAGCCCCCGGGGAGCTGTTTTTT. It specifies CASSVVAGAPGELFF.

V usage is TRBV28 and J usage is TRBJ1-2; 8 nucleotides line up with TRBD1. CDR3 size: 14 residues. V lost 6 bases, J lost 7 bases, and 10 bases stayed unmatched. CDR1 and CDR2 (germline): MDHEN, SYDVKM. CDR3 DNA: TGTGCCAGCAGCCCTCCCGGACAGGGCTTTGGCTACACCTTC. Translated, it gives CASSPPGQGFGYTF.

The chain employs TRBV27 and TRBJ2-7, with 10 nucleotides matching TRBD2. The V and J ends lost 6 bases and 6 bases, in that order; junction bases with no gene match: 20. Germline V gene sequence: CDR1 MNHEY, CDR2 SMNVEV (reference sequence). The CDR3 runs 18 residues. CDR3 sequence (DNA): TGTGCCAGCAGCAAAAACCCACTAGCGGGATGGCAGGATAGCGAGCAGTACTTC. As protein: CASSKNPLAGWQDSEQYF.

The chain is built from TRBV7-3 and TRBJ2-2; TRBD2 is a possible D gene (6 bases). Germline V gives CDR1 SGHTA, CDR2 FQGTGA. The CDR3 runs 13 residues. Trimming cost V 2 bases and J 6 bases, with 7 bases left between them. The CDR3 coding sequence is TGTGCCAGCAGCTTATGGGACTCCGGGGAGCTGTTTTTT. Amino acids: CASSLWDSGELFF. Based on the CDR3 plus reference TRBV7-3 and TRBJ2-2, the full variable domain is GAGVSQTPSNKVTEKGKYVELRCDPISGHTALYWYRQSLGQGPEFLIYFQGTGAADDSGLPNDRFFAVRPEGSVSTLKIQRTERGDSAVYLCASSLWDSGELFFGEGSRLTVL.

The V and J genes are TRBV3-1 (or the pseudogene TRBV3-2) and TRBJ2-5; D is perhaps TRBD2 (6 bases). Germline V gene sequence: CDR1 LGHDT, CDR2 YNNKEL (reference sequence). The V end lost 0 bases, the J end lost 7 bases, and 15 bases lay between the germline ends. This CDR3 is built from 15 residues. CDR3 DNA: TGTGCCAGCAGCCAAGATTCTACTAGCTCGAGGACCCAGTACTTC. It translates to CASSQDSTSSRTQYF.

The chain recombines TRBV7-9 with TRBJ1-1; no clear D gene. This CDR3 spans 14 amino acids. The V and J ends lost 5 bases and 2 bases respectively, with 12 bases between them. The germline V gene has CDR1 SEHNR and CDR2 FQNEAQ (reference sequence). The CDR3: CASSTYRGNTEAFF. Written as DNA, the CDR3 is TGTGCCAGCAGCACCTACCGCGGTAACACTGAAGCTTTCTTT.

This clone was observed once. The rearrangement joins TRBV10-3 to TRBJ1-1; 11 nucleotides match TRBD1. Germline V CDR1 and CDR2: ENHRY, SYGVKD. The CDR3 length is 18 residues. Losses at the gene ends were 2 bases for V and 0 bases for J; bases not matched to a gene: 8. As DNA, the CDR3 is TGTGCCATCAGTGAGGTTAGGACAGGGGGCTTCATGAACACTGAAGCTTTCTTT. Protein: CAISEVRTGGFMNTEAFF.

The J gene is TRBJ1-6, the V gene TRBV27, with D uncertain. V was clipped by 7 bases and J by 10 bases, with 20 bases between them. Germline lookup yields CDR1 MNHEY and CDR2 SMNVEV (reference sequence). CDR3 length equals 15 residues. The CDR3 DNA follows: TGTGCCAGCAATCCCGGGATGTGGGGAGGATCACCCCTCCACTTT. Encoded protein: CASNPGMWGGSPLHF.

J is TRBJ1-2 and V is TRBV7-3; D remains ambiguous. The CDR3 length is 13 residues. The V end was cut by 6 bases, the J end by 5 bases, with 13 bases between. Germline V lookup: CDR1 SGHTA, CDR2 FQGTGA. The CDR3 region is CASRSGRGYGYTF. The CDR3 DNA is TGTGCCAGCAGGTCCGGTCGGGGATATGGCTACACCTTC.

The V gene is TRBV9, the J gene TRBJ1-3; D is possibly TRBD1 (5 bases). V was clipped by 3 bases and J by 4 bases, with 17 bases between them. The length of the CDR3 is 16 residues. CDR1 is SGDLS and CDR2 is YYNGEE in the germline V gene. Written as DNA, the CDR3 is TGTGCCAGCAGCGCCACGGACGGGGGATCAGGAAACACCATATATTTT. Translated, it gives CASSATDGGSGNTIYF.

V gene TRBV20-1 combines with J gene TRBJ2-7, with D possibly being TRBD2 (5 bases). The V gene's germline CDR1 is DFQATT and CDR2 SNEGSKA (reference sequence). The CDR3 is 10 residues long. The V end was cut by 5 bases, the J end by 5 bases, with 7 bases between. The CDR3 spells CSAWENEQYF. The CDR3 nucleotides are TGCAGTGCTTGGGAGAACGAGCAGTACTTC.

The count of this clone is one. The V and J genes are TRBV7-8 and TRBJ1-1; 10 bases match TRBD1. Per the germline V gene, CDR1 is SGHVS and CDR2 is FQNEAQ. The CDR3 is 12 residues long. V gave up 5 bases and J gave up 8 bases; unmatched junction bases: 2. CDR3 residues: CASSRDRGEAFF. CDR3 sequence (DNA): TGTGCCAGCAGCCGGGACAGGGGCGAAGCTTTCTTT. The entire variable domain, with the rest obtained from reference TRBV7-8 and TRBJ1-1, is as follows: GAGVSQSPRYKVAKRGQDVALRCDPISGHVSLFWYQQALGQGPEFLTYFQNEAQLDKSGLPSDRFFAERPEGSVSTLKIQRTQQEDSAVYLCASSRDRGEAFFGQGTRLTVV.

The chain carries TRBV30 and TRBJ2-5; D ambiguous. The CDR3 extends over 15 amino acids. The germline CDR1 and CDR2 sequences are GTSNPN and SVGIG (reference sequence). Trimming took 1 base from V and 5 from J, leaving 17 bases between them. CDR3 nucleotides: TGTGCCTGGAGTGGGGCAGACGATCCCAATGAGACCCAGTACTTC. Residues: CAWSGADDPNETQYF.

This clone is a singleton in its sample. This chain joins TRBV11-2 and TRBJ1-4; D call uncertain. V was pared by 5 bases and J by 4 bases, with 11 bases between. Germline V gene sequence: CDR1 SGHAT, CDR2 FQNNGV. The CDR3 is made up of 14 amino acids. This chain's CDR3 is CASSLRVRNEKLFF. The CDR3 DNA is TGTGCCAGCAGCCTGCGGGTTCGTAATGAAAAACTGTTTTTT.

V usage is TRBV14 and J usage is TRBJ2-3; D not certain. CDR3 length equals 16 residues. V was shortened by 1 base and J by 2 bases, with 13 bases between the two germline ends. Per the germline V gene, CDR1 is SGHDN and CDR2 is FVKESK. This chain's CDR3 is CASSQGVSLFTDTQYF. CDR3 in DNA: TGTGCCAGCAGCCAAGGAGTGAGCCTATTCACAGATACGCAGTATTTT.

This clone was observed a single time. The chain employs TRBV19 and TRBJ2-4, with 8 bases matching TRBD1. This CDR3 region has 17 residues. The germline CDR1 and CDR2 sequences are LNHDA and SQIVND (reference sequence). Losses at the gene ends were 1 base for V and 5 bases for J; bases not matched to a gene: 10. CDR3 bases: TGTGCCAGTAGTATAGGGGGCTTCGGGGGACAGGAAAACATTCAGTACTTC. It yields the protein CASSIGGFGGQENIQYF.

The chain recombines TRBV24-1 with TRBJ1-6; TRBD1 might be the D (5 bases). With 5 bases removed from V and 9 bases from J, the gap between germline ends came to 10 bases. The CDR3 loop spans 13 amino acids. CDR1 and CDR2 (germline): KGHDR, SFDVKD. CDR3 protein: CATSGGVSSPLHF. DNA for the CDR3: TGTGCCACCAGTGGGGGGGTTAGTTCACCCCTCCACTTT.

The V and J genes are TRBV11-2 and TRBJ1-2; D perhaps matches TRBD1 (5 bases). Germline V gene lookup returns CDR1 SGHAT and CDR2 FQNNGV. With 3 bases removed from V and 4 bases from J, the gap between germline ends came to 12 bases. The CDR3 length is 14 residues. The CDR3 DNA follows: TGTGCCAGCAGCTTTAGTCGGCAGGGCTATGGCTACACCTTC. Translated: CASSFSRQGYGYTF.

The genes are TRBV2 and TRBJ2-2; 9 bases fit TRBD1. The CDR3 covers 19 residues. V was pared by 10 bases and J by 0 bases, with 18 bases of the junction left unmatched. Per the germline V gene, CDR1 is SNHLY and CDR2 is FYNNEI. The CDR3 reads CAIKALGQGSVTNTGELFF. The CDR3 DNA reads TGTGCCATCAAGGCCCTCGGACAGGGGTCGGTAACGAACACCGGGGAGCTGTTTTTT.

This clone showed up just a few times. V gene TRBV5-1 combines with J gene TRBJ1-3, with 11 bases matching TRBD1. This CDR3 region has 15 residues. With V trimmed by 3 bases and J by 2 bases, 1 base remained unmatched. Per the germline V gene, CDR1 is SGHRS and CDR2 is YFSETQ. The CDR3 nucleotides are TGCGCCAGCAGCTCGGGACAGGGGGCTGGAAACACCATATATTTT. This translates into CASSSGQGAGNTIYF. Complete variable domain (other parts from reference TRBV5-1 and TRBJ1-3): KAGVTQTPRYLIKTRGQQVTLSCSPISGHRSVSWYQQTPGQGLQFLFEYFSETQRNKGNFPGRFSGRQFSNSRSEMNVSTLELGDSALYLCASSSGQGAGNTIYFGEGSWLTVV.